The 2 T cell receptor beta chains presented below share a single source sample, sequenced in a study of blood T cell repertoires in COVID-19. Repertoires were generated with immunoSEQ multiplex PCR, while TCRdb's copy carries only in-frame clones and drops some. The repertoire holds about 250,000 clones, with around 81% as singletons. Sample: peripheral blood. These receptors were taken from a man aged 45-65 years with active or convalescent COVID-19.

This chain uses TRBV7-2 with TRBJ2-3; no firm D call. V dropped 3 bases and J dropped 4 bases, with 20 bases sitting between them. CDR1 SGHTA and CDR2 FQGNSA come from the germline V gene. This CDR3 comprises 17 residues. CDR3 in amino acids: CASSFSLWVTAADTQYF. The CDR3 DNA reads TGTGCCAGCAGCTTTTCTTTATGGGTCACCGCGGCAGATACGCAGTATTTT.

The chain recombines TRBV5-6 with TRBJ2-3, with D hard to call. CDR1 and CDR2 (germline): SGHDT, YYEEEE. This CDR3 is 14 amino acids long. With 0 bases removed from V and 6 bases from J, the gap between germline ends came to 11 bases. CDR3 in amino acids: CASSLVRVRDTQYF. CDR3 nucleotide sequence: TGTGCCAGCAGCTTGGTCCGGGTTCGTGATACGCAGTATTTT.